Following are 24 T cell receptor beta chains from one sample sequenced in a study of control samples from healthy donors and cancer patients. The repertoire was sequenced with immunoSEQ multiplex PCR; TCRdb's copy has only in-frame clones and lacks some. The table lists 350,000 to 450,000 clones, 80% to 95% of them singletons. The sequenced sample consisted of PBMCs. Receptors originate from a man aged 35 to 55 with head and neck cancer.

V gene TRBV9 combines with J gene TRBJ1-2; a weak D match, TRBD1 (5 bases). The V gene lost 4 bases and the J gene lost 6 bases, with 25 bases spanning the gap. There are 17 residues in the CDR3. In germline, CDR1 is SGDLS, CDR2 YYNGEE. The DNA for the CDR3 is TGTGCCAGCAGCCCGCAGGGTAGGGCAGTCGGGCTTCATGGCTACACCTTC. This codes for CASSPQGRAVGLHGYTF. The complete variable domain, with remaining parts taken from reference TRBV9 and TRBJ1-2, reads DSGVTQTPKHLITATGQRVTLRCSPRSGDLSVYWYQQSLDQGLQFLIQYYNGEERAKGNILERFSAQQFPDLHSELNLSSLELGDSALYFCASSPQGRAVGLHGYTFGSGTRLTVV.

This chain uses TRBV28 with TRBJ2-7; D is uncertain. From germline, CDR1 is MDHEN and CDR2 SYDVKM. V lost 6 bases, J lost 1 base, and 7 bases lay in between. The CDR3 spans 12 residues. CDR3 nucleotides: TGTGCCAGCAGGCTCGGATCCTACGAGCAGTACTTC. Protein product: CASRLGSYEQYF.

The V call is TRBV5-1, the J call TRBJ2-3; D possibly corresponds to TRBD1 (6 bases). The CDR3 extends over 18 amino acids. V lost 1 base and J 0 bases, leaving 18 bases between the germline ends. CDR1 and CDR2 (germline): SGHRS, YFSETQ. The CDR3 sequence is CASSLYFTQGSSTDTQYF. The CDR3 bases are TGCGCCAGCAGCTTGTACTTTACACAGGGTTCTAGCACAGATACGCAGTATTTT.

The chain links TRBV6-6 to TRBJ2-3, with 8 bases fitting TRBD2. Looked up from germline, CDR1 is MNHNY and CDR2 is SVGAGI (reference sequence). The CDR3 loop spans 17 amino acids. V trimming: 5 bases; J trimming: 2 bases; junction bases outside the gene matches: 12. CDR3 DNA: TGTGCCAGCAGTCCAGGGGTAATAGCGGGGCACACAGATACGCAGTATTTT. It encodes CASSPGVIAGHTDTQYF.

The chain couples TRBV7-3 to TRBJ1-1, with 11 bases identical to TRBD1. The CDR3 covers 15 residues. The germline V gene has CDR1 SGHTA and CDR2 FQGTGA. After removal of 4 bases from V and 4 bases from J, the junction contained 5 bases not matched to a gene. This chain's CDR3 is CASSSGTGGSTEAFF. CDR3 sequence (DNA): TGTGCCAGCAGCTCCGGGACAGGGGGTAGCACTGAAGCTTTCTTT.

The rearrangement uses TRBV12-3 or TRBV12-4 and TRBJ1-1, with D unresolved. Deletions cut 6 bases from V and 5 bases from J, with 13 bases between. The CDR3 is made up of 13 amino acids. The chain's CDR3 is CASSQKLGTEAFF. DNA for the CDR3: TGTGCCAGCAGCCAAAAGCTGGGGACTGAAGCTTTCTTT.

The rearrangement links TRBV5-1 to TRBJ2-2; TRBD1 aligns across 9 bases. V gave up 3 bases and J gave up 0 bases; unmatched junction bases: 9. Germline CDR1 and CDR2: SGHRS and YFSETQ. The CDR3 is made up of 18 amino acids. DNA of the CDR3: TGCGCCAGCAGCTCCGGGCTCGGACAGGGGTCGAACACCGGGGAGCTGTTTTTT. Its translation: CASSSGLGQGSNTGELFF. The complete variable domain, with remaining parts taken from reference TRBV5-1 and TRBJ2-2, reads KAGVTQTPRYLIKTRGQQVTLSCSPISGHRSVSWYQQTPGQGLQFLFEYFSETQRNKGNFPGRFSGRQFSNSRSEMNVSTLELGDSALYLCASSSGLGQGSNTGELFFGEGSRLTVL.

The rearrangement joins TRBV28 to TRBJ2-7, with 9 bases that match TRBD1. CDR1 is MDHEN and CDR2 is SYDVKM in the germline V gene. Losses at the gene ends were 4 bases for V and 3 bases for J; bases not matched to a gene: 13. The CDR3 runs 17 residues. CDR3: CASSSPFDRGKIYEQYF. CDR3 coding DNA: TGTGCCAGCAGTTCCCCTTTCGACAGGGGGAAAATCTACGAGCAGTACTTC.

The J gene is TRBJ2-1, the V gene TRBV4-2; 12 positions match TRBD2. The CDR3 loop spans 18 amino acids. V gave up 1 base and J gave up 0 bases; unmatched junction bases: 4. Germline V gene sequence: CDR1 LGHNA, CDR2 YNFKEQ. CDR3 loop: CASSQALLAGGSYNEQFF. The CDR3 coding sequence is TGTGCCAGCAGCCAAGCCTTACTAGCGGGAGGCTCCTACAATGAGCAGTTCTTC.

The V gene is TRBV27, the J gene TRBJ2-1, with 9 bases that match TRBD2. J was trimmed by 5 bases and V by 2 bases; bases with no gene match: 1. CDR1 and CDR2 from the germline V gene are MNHEY and SMNVEV (reference sequence). The CDR3 has 14 residues. CDR3 residues: CASSLAGGHNEQFF. CDR3 in DNA: TGTGCCAGCAGTTTAGCGGGAGGGCACAATGAGCAGTTCTTC.

This clone was found once. The gene calls are TRBV6-5 and TRBJ1-2; the D gene is possibly TRBD1 (6 bases). V lost 7 bases to trimming and J lost 8 bases, with 20 bases between them. The CDR3 is made up of 14 amino acids. The germline V gene has CDR1 MNHEY and CDR2 SVGAGI. DNA of the CDR3: TGTGCCAGCATCAAGAGGGGGAGGCTAGGGGGCTACACCTTC. As protein: CASIKRGRLGGYTF.

The genes are TRBV27 and TRBJ2-7; 12 nucleotides match TRBD2. The junction had 7 bases not matched to a gene; V was cut back by 1 base and J by 6 bases. There are 16 residues in the CDR3. The germline gives CDR1 MNHEY, CDR2 SMNVEV (reference sequence). The CDR3 DNA sequence: TGTGCCAGCAGTTTATACCTAGCGGGAGGGCCTCCCGAGCAGTACTTC. Amino acids: CASSLYLAGGPPEQYF.

The chain couples TRBV29-1 to TRBJ1-3, with 8 nucleotides matching TRBD1. CDR1 is SQVTM and CDR2 is ANQGSEA in the germline V gene. V lost 4 bases and J lost 2; bases outside the gene matches: 4. This CDR3 has 14 amino acids. Written as DNA, the CDR3 is TGCAGCGTTGGGACAGGGTACGCTGGAAACACCATATATTTT. Translated: CSVGTGYAGNTIYF.

Details on this clone: The junction differs from germline at one of its ends, possibly a read error. The chain joins TRBV15 to TRBJ1-6; 8 nucleotides align to TRBD1. CDR1 LNHNV and CDR2 YYDKDF come from the germline V gene (reference sequence). The CDR3 contains 13 residues. The CDR3 is CVTRTGYNSPLHF. CDR3 DNA: TGTGTCACCAGGACAGGGTATAATTCACCCCTCCACTTT.

The V gene is TRBV19, the J gene TRBJ1-3; TRBD1 might be the D (6 bases). CDR1 and CDR2 from the germline V gene are LNHDA and SQIVND (reference sequence). Trimming took 5 bases from V and 3 from J, leaving 17 bases between them. The CDR3 runs 16 residues. The CDR3 region is CASSGGRSGSGNTIYF. The CDR3 DNA reads as TGTGCCAGTAGTGGGGGCCGGTCAGGGAGTGGAAACACCATATATTTT.

The chain links TRBV7-3 to TRBJ2-5; D is ambiguous. Germline loops: CDR1 SGHTA, CDR2 FQGTGA. V lost 3 bases and J 5 bases, leaving 10 bases between the germline ends. This CDR3 has 13 residues. The CDR3 spells CASSFGVKETQYF. The CDR3 DNA follows: TGTGCCAGCAGCTTCGGAGTAAAGGAGACCCAGTACTTC.

This chain joins TRBV9 and TRBJ2-1; TRBD1 or TRBD2 may be the D gene (5 bases each). From germline, CDR1 is SGDLS and CDR2 YYNGEE. V dropped 0 bases and J dropped 6 bases, with 13 bases sitting between them. This CDR3 region has 15 residues. This chain's CDR3 is CASSVGDGLFNEQFF. The CDR3 DNA follows: TGTGCCAGCAGCGTAGGGGACGGATTATTCAATGAGCAGTTCTTC.

The J gene is TRBJ2-7, the V gene TRBV19; tentatively, D is TRBD2 (6 bases). V was cut by 5 bases and J by 7 bases, with 12 bases left in between. Germline V CDR1 and CDR2: LNHDA, SQIVND (reference sequence). There are 12 residues in the CDR3. In DNA form, the CDR3 reads TGTGCCAGTAGTCCGGGAGTGGGGGAGCAGTACTTC. It codes for CASSPGVGEQYF.

The chain has TRBV5-1 and TRBJ2-2, with TRBD1 matching 9 bases. CDR3 length: 15 amino acids. Losses at the gene ends were 4 bases for V and 5 bases for J; bases not matched to a gene: 6. Germline values: CDR1 SGHRS, CDR2 YFSETQ. In DNA, the CDR3 is TGCGCCAGCAGCGTGGCGACAGGGGGAACCGGGGAGCTGTTTTTT. It codes for CASSVATGGTGELFF.

This clone was recorded once. The genes are TRBV5-1 and TRBJ2-7; D uncertain. This CDR3 has 14 residues. Trimming cost V 4 bases and J 6 bases, with 17 bases left between them. Germline V gene data show CDR1 as SGHRS and CDR2 as YFSETQ. CDR3 in amino acids: CASSPLGMPAEQYF. CDR3 bases: TGCGCCAGCAGCCCCTTGGGAATGCCCGCCGAGCAGTACTTC.

The V gene is TRBV7-8, the J gene TRBJ2-7; 9 bases match TRBD2. The CDR3 spans 16 residues. The germline CDR1 and CDR2 sequences are SGHVS and FQNEAQ. Trimming at V came to 5 bases and at J to 3 bases, leaving 11 bases not matched to a gene. The CDR3 coding sequence is TGTGCCAGCAGCGTCTCCCGACTAGCGGCCGGCTACGAGCAGTACTTC. Its protein is CASSVSRLAAGYEQYF.

The chain couples TRBV7-2 to TRBJ2-5; the D gene is possibly TRBD2 (6 bases). Per germline, CDR1 SGHTA and CDR2 FQGNSA. Trimming left V 5 bases short and J 5 bases short, with 18 bases between. The CDR3 runs to 15 residues. The CDR3 loop reads CASSTPRGGKETQYF. CDR3 nucleotide sequence: TGTGCCAGCAGCACTCCGCGAGGAGGGAAGGAGACCCAGTACTTC.

The chain has TRBV28 and TRBJ1-5, with 8 bases that match TRBD1. The germline V gene encodes CDR1 MDHEN and CDR2 SYDVKM. The V segment lost 8 bases and the J segment 0 bases; nucleotides outside the gene matches: 15. The CDR3 has 18 amino acids. The CDR3 nucleotides read TGTGCCAGCTTAGAACCGGGACAGGCCTCTTATAGCAATCAGCCCCAGCATTTT. Amino acids: CASLEPGQASYSNQPQHF.

The chain carries TRBV7-2 and TRBJ2-7; 9 bases agree with TRBD1. After removal of 5 bases from V and 4 bases from J, the junction contained 6 bases not matched to a gene. Looked up from germline, CDR1 is SGHTA and CDR2 is FQGNSA. This CDR3 has 14 amino acids. As DNA, the CDR3 is TGTGCCAGCAGCCCGGGGACAGGGCGATACGAGCAGTACTTC. It translates to CASSPGTGRYEQYF. The entire variable domain, with the rest obtained from reference TRBV7-2 and TRBJ2-7, is as follows: GAGVSQSPSNKVTEKGKDVELRCDPISGHTALYWYRQSLGQGLEFLIYFQGNSAPDKSGLPSDRFSAERTGGSVSTLTIQRTQQEDSAVYLCASSPGTGRYEQYFGPGTRLTVT.